Below are 17 T cell receptor beta chains sequenced from a single sample in a study of OX40 agonist ivuxolimab in advanced cancers. Only in-frame clones appear in the TCRdb table, and some are missing; sequencing was by immunoSEQ multiplex PCR. The table has about 58,000 clones, over 75% seen once; the top ten hold over 3%. The sequencing here drew on CD4+ or CD8+ T cells sorted from blood, taken in a trial of the OX40 agonist ivuxolimab. These receptors all come from an adult with an advanced solid tumor such as melanoma, head and neck, liver or kidney cancer.

The chain is built from TRBV18 and TRBJ2-7; 7 positions match TRBD1. The CDR3 totals 13 residues. J was trimmed by 2 bases and V by 6 bases; bases with no gene match: 4. CDR1 and CDR2 (germline): KGHSH, LQKENI. The CDR3 bases are TGTGCCAGCTCTGGGACAGATACCTACGAGCAGTACTTC. This encodes CASSGTDTYEQYF.

The chain is built from TRBV2 and TRBJ2-1; 14 nucleotides match TRBD2. The CDR3 spans 15 residues. Germline-derived CDR1 and CDR2 are SNHLY and FYNNEI. V dropped 6 bases and J dropped 8; count of bases not matched to a gene: 6. CDR3 DNA sequence: TGTGCCAGCAGCCGACTAGCGGGAGGGCAGGATGAGCAGTTCTTC. It specifies CASSRLAGGQDEQFF.

This chain uses TRBV19 with TRBJ1-5, with D possibly matching TRBD1 (5 bases). This CDR3 is built from 16 residues. The V gene lost 1 base and the J gene lost 1 base, with 11 bases spanning the gap. Germline-derived CDR1 and CDR2 are LNHDA and SQIVND (reference sequence). The CDR3 protein is CASSIVSQGSNQPQHF. The DNA for the CDR3 is TGTGCCAGTAGTATAGTGAGTCAGGGAAGCAATCAGCCCCAGCATTTT. The full variable domain, completed using reference TRBV19 and TRBJ1-5, is DGGITQSPKYLFRKEGQNVTLSCEQNLNHDAMYWYRQDPGQGLRLIYYSQIVNDFQKGDIAEGYSVSREKKESFPLTVTSAQKNPTAFYLCASSIVSQGSNQPQHFGDGTRLSIL.

The chain joins TRBV28 to TRBJ1-5; 7 nucleotides align to TRBD1. With 6 bases clipped from V and 0 bases from J, the junction kept 8 bases outside the gene matches. CDR1 is MDHEN, CDR2 SYDVKM, per germline. The CDR3 is made up of 16 amino acids. Here the CDR3 reads CASSNRGFYSNQPQHF. CDR3 sequence (DNA): TGTGCCAGCAGCAACAGGGGATTCTATAGCAATCAGCCCCAGCATTTT.

This chain connects TRBV6-6 to TRBJ1-1; D unresolved. The length of the CDR3 is 15 residues. CDR1 and CDR2 (germline): MNHNY, SVGAGI (reference sequence). Trimming took off 6 bases at V and 1 base at J, with 15 bases between the two ends. DNA of the CDR3: TGTGCCAGCAGACCTCCATTAGGGAAGAACACTGAAGCTTTCTTT. This translates into CASRPPLGKNTEAFF.

The chain couples TRBV30 to TRBJ2-2; a possible D gene is TRBD2 (5 bases). This CDR3 is built from 13 residues. Per germline, CDR1 GTSNPN and CDR2 SVGIG (reference sequence). The germline V and J ends were trimmed by 3 bases and 6 bases, with 11 bases remaining between them. The CDR3 is CAWSGGYSGELFF. The CDR3 DNA sequence: TGTGCCTGGAGCGGCGGGTACTCCGGGGAGCTGTTTTTT.

V usage is TRBV4-1 and J usage is TRBJ2-3; D may correspond to TRBD1 or TRBD2 (5 bases each). V lost 0 bases to trimming and J lost 6 bases, with 13 bases between them. CDR1 and CDR2 (germline): MGHRA, YSYEKL. The CDR3 extends over 15 amino acids. DNA of the CDR3: TGCGCCAGCAGCCAAGAAGGGGCGGGCGGGGATACGCAGTATTTT. Its translation is CASSQEGAGGDTQYF.

This clone was detected once. The chain couples TRBV5-1 to TRBJ2-2, with D unclear. The V end was cut by 7 bases, the J end by 4 bases, with 8 bases between. The CDR3 runs 12 residues. CDR1 SGHRS and CDR2 YFSETQ come from the germline V gene. The CDR3 nucleotides are TGCGCCAGCGCAGAAGGCACCGGGGAGCTGTTTTTT. Amino acid sequence: CASAEGTGELFF.

This clone came up once. The chain combines TRBV6-4 with TRBJ2-2; possible D gene TRBD2, 5 bases. Germline values: CDR1 MRHNA, CDR2 SNTAGT. The CDR3 is made up of 16 amino acids. The V and J ends lost 2 bases and 2 bases respectively, with 12 bases between them. CDR3: CASSDRGGSNTGELFF. For the CDR3, the DNA is TGTGCCAGCAGTGACCGTGGCGGGTCCAACACCGGGGAGCTGTTTTTT.

J is TRBJ2-7 and V is TRBV30, with a weak D call TRBD1 (5 bases). Germline V lookup: CDR1 GTSNPN, CDR2 SVGIG (reference sequence). The length of the CDR3 is 12 residues. V lost 1 base and J 3 bases, leaving 7 bases between the germline ends. In DNA form, the CDR3 reads TGTGCCTGGAGTGCGCAGGGCTACGAGCAGTACTTC. Its translation is CAWSAQGYEQYF.

This chain connects TRBV28 to TRBJ2-7, with 7 bases matching TRBD1. Looked up from germline, CDR1 is MDHEN and CDR2 is SYDVKM. V shed 6 bases and J 0 bases; nucleotides not matched to a gene: 20. There are 19 residues in the CDR3. The CDR3 sequence is CASRGLRQGSPRGSYEQYF. The CDR3 DNA sequence: TGTGCCAGCAGGGGGCTTCGACAGGGCTCCCCCCGGGGCTCCTACGAGCAGTACTTC.

The V and J genes are TRBV28 and TRBJ1-2; 7 bases are shared with TRBD1. The CDR3 is 12 amino acids. The trim removed 5 bases at V and 5 bases at J, leaving 2 bases unmatched. Germline CDR1 is MDHEN and CDR2 is SYDVKM. CDR3 loop: CASSATGYGYTF. As DNA, the CDR3 is TGTGCCAGCAGTGCGACAGGGTATGGCTACACCTTC.

V is TRBV2 and J is TRBJ2-7; TRBD1 matches 8 bases. CDR1 and CDR2 (germline): SNHLY, FYNNEI. Unmatched junction bases numbered 13, after V lost 6 bases and J lost 6 bases. The CDR3 is made up of 15 amino acids. The CDR3 DNA reads TGTGCCAGCAGCCGACCCGGGACAGGCTCGTCCGAGCAGTACTTC. Translated: CASSRPGTGSSEQYF. Using reference TRBV2 and TRBJ2-7 for the parts outside the CDR3, the full variable domain is EPEVTQTPSHQVTQMGQEVILRCVPISNHLYFYWYRQILGQKVEFLVSFYNNEISEKSEIFDDQFSVERPDGSNFTLKIRSTKLEDSAMYFCASSRPGTGSSEQYFGPGTRLTVT.

This chain uses TRBV7-3 with TRBJ2-5; 8 bases match TRBD1. V lost 1 base, J lost 5 bases, and 0 bases stayed unmatched. The CDR3 is made up of 13 amino acids. Germline V lookup: CDR1 SGHTA, CDR2 FQGTGA. As DNA, the CDR3 is TGTGCCAGCAGCTTAAACAGGGGGGAGACCCAGTACTTC. Its protein product is CASSLNRGETQYF.

This clone was seen just once. This chain uses TRBV30 with TRBJ2-7, with D possibly being TRBD2 (5 bases). Germline-derived CDR1 and CDR2 are GTSNPN and SVGIG (reference sequence). The CDR3 is 14 residues long. V gave up 2 bases and J gave up 2 bases, with 13 bases separating them. The CDR3 region is CAWSFGPSTYEQYF. The DNA for the CDR3 is TGTGCCTGGAGTTTCGGGCCTAGCACCTACGAGCAGTACTTC.

The V call is TRBV7-9, the J call TRBJ2-4, with D perhaps matching TRBD1 (6 bases). The CDR3 spans 15 residues. V shed 1 base and J shed 4 bases, with 11 bases lying between them. CDR1 and CDR2 from the germline V gene are SEHNR and FQNEAQ (reference sequence). CDR3 sequence (DNA): TGTGCCAGCAGCTTAGTAGAGGACAGAAAAAACATTCAGTACTTC. Amino acid sequence: CASSLVEDRKNIQYF. Full variable domain (outside the CDR3, taken from reference TRBV7-9 and TRBJ2-4): DTGVSQNPRHKITKRGQNVTFRCDPISEHNRLYWYRQTLGQGPEFLTYFQNEAQLEKSRLLSDRFSAERPKGSFSTLEIQRTEQGDSAMYLCASSLVEDRKNIQYFGAGTRLSVL.

V usage is TRBV29-1 and J usage is TRBJ2-7, with D possibly matching TRBD2 (5 bases). CDR3 length equals 13 residues. Germline assignment: CDR1 SQVTM and CDR2 ANQGSEA. V lost 1 base and J lost 7, with 14 bases in between. CDR3 nucleotides: TGCAGCGTTGAAGGTCTCGAGGGCGCGGAGCAGTACTTC. The encoded protein is CSVEGLEGAEQYF.